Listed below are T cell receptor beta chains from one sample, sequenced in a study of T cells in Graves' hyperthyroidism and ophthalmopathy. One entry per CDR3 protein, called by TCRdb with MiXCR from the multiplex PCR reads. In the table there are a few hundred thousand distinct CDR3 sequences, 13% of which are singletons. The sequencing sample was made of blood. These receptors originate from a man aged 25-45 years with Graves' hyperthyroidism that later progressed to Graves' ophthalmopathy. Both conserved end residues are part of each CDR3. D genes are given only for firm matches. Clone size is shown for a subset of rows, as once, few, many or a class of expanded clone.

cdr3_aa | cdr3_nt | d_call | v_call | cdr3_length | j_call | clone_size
CASSVTGTQETQYF | TGTGCCAGCAGCGTAACGGGGACGCAAGAGACCCAGTACTTC | - | TRBV9 | 14 | TRBJ2-5 | many
CASSWDTTYEQYF | TGTGCCAGCAGCTGGGACACCACCTACGAGCAGTACTTC | - | TRBV7-9 | 13 | TRBJ2-7 | many
CASSSDKRDQPQHF | TGTGCCAGCAGTTCGGACAAGAGGGATCAGCCCCAGCATTTT | - | TRBV28 | 14 | TRBJ1-5 | many
CASSSPQSGGTDTQYF | TGTGCCAGCAGTTCACCACAGAGCGGGGGGACAGATACGCAGTATTTT | TRBD2 | TRBV12-3/TRBV12-4 | 16 | TRBJ2-3 | -
CACTGQGSSYEQYF | TGTGCCTGTACCGGACAGGGAAGCTCCTACGAGCAGTACTTC | TRBD1 | TRBV30 | 14 | TRBJ2-7 | many
CASILQNTGELFF | TGTGCCAGCATTCTGCAGAACACCGGGGAGCTGTTTTTT | - | TRBV11-2 | 13 | TRBJ2-2 | many
CASSTGIGNTIYF | TGTGCCAGCAGTACTGGAATCGGAAACACCATATATTTT | - | TRBV11-2 | 13 | TRBJ1-3 | many
CASSRGDGPTDTQYF | TGTGCCAGCAGCCGTGGGGACGGTCCCACAGATACGCAGTATTTT | - | TRBV7-7 | 15 | TRBJ2-3 | -
CASSDRSFNGYTF | TGTGCCAGCAGTGACAGGAGTTTCAATGGCTACACCTTC | - | TRBV6-1 | 13 | TRBJ1-2 | few
CASSLVRGGAQDTQYF | TGTGCCAGCAGCTTGGTGAGAGGGGGGGCCCAAGATACGCAGTATTTT | - | TRBV5-4 | 16 | TRBJ2-3 | -
CASSYEGSAGNTIYF | TGTGCCAGCAGTTACGAGGGCAGTGCTGGAAACACCATATATTTT | - | TRBV6-5 | 15 | TRBJ1-3 | once